This T cell receptor beta chain was sequenced for a study of blood T cell repertoires in COVID-19. Data came from immunoSEQ multiplex PCR; TCRdb stores just in-frame clones and leaves some out. The data hold approximately 300,000 clones, with 70% to 90% observed a single time. With 2 bases clipped from V and 4 bases from J, the junction kept 2 bases outside the gene matches. Germline-derived CDR1 and CDR2 are SGHRS and YFSETQ. The CDR3 is 14 residues long. V gene TRBV5-1 combines with J gene TRBJ2-2, with 7 positions matching TRBD1. Source material: peripheral blood. This TCR derives from a man in his late teens or twenties who had recovered from COVID-19. The CDR3 reads CASSFGDSTGELFF. The DNA of the CDR3 is TGCGCCAGCAGCTTCGGGGACAGCACCGGGGAGCTGTTTTTT.